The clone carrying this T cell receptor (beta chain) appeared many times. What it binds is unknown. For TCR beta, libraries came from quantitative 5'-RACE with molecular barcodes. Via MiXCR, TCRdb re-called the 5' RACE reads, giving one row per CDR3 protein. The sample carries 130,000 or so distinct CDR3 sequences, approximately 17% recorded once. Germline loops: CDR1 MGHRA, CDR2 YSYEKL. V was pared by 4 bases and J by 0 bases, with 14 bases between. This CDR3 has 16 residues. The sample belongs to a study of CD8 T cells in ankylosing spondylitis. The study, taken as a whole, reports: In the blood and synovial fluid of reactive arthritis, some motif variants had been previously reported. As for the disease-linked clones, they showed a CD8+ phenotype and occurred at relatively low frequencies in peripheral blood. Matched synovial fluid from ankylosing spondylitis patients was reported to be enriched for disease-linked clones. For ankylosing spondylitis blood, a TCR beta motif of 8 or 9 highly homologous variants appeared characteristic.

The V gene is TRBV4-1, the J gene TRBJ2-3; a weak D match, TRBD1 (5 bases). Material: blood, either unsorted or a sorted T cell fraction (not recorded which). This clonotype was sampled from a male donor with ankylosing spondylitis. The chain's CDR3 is CASSPRTLASTDTQYF. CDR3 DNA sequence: TGCGCCAGCAGCCCGCGGACATTAGCTAGCACAGATACGCAGTATTTT.